One T cell receptor beta chain is described in this entry. The antigen is undetermined. This entry belongs to a study of OX40 agonist ivuxolimab in advanced cancers. Using immunoSEQ multiplex PCR, the repertoire was profiled, and TCRdb retains in-frame clones only, with some absent. The sample gives around 71,000 clones, 86% of which show up once; about 1% is in the top ten. General observations from the study: There was clonal expansion of CD4+ and CD8+ blood T cells by week 6 at 0.1 to 3.0 mg/kg.

Source: CD4+ or CD8+ T cells sorted from blood, taken in a trial of the OX40 agonist ivuxolimab. The source is an adult with an advanced solid tumor such as melanoma, head and neck, liver or kidney cancer.

As DNA, the CDR3 is TGTGCCAGCAGCTTAGGACTCGCCGACCCCACCGGGGAGCTGTTTTTT. Its translation: CASSLGLADPTGELFF. The chain recombines TRBV7-2 with TRBJ2-2; D is unclear. V was cut by 1 base and J by 4 bases, with 13 bases left in between. The CDR3 is 16 amino acids. Looked up from germline, CDR1 is SGHTA and CDR2 is FQGNSA. The complete variable domain, with remaining parts taken from reference TRBV7-2 and TRBJ2-2, reads GAGVSQSPSNKVTEKGKDVELRCDPISGHTALYWYRQSLGQGLEFLIYFQGNSAPDKSGLPSDRFSAERTGGSVSTLTIQRTQQEDSAVYLCASSLGLADPTGELFFGEGSRLTVL.